The rows below give T cell receptor beta chains drawn from one sample of a study of T cells in Graves' hyperthyroidism and ophthalmopathy. TCRdb used MiXCR to reprocess the multiplex PCR reads, holding one entry per CDR3 protein. The sample contains 600,000 to 900,000 distinct CDR3 sequences, roughly 15% of which appear only once. The sequenced sample was blood. The origin of the receptors is a man aged 18 to 35 with Graves' hyperthyroidism. The CDR3 runs from the conserved cysteine through the conserved F or W. The D gene is left open where the match is weak. A clone size is listed for some rows: how often the clone was seen (once, few, many), or a class if it is expanded.

>NA|NA|TRBV5-6|TRBJ2-5
TGTGCCAGCAACCCTCGGGGGTCCGAGACCCAGTACTTC
CASNPRGSETQYF
>few|TRBD1|TRBV7-9|TRBJ2-7
TGTGCCAGCAGCTTAGCGCTCACAGGGGTCTCCTACGAGCAGTACTTC
CASSLALTGVSYEQYF
>many|TRBD1|TRBV28|TRBJ1-5
TGTGCCAGCAGTTTAGGGGACAGGGTAAATCAGCCCCAGCATTTT
CASSLGDRVNQPQHF
>many|TRBD1|TRBV18|TRBJ2-3
TGTGCCAGCTCACCACGGACAGGTAGCACAGATACGCAGTATTTT
CASSPRTGSTDTQYF
>NA|NA|TRBV5-1|TRBJ1-4
TGCGCCAGCAGCTTGGTCTCGGGGCATGGAGATGAAAAACTGTTTTTT
CASSLVSGHGDEKLFF
>NA|NA|TRBV4-2|TRBJ2-1
TGTGCCAGCAGCCGAGGCCAGAATGAGCAGTTCTTC
CASSRGQNEQFF
>many|TRBD2|TRBV10-3|TRBJ2-1
TGTGCCATCAGTGAGTCGACTCGGACTAGCCGATCCTCCTACAATGAGCAGTTCTTC
CAISESTRTSRSSYNEQFF
>many|NA|TRBV29-1|TRBJ2-5
TGCAGCGTTGAATTGGGGCAAGCTTTCACCCAGTACTTC
CSVELGQAFTQYF
>NA|NA|TRBV29-1|TRBJ2-7
TGCAGCGCCGCTCAAGGCGGTCGGTCCTACGAGCAGTACTTC
CSAAQGGRSYEQYF
>NA|NA|TRBV5-8|TRBJ1-5
TGTGCCAGCAGCTTCTCTCCCTTAGGGATGGGATTAGGTCAGCCCCAGCATTTT
CASSFSPLGMGLGQPQHF
>many|NA|TRBV30|TRBJ2-1
TGTGCCTGGAGTCAAGCCGGGCCTACTTACAATGAGCAGTTCTTC
CAWSQAGPTYNEQFF
>NA|NA|TRBV2|TRBJ2-3
TGTGCCAGCAGTGAGGGCATCTCACGCACAGATACGCAGTATTTT
CASSEGISRTDTQYF
>NA|TRBD2|TRBV4-1|TRBJ2-3
TGCGCCAGCAGCCAAGATGGCCTAGCGGGAGGCAGGGATACGCAGTATTTT
CASSQDGLAGGRDTQYF
>many|NA|TRBV27|TRBJ2-5
TGTGCCAGCAGTTGGGACGGAGAGACCCAGTACTTC
CASSWDGETQYF
>many|NA|TRBV30|TRBJ1-5
TGTGCCTGGAGTTTGGGGACGGGAGATCAGCCCCAGCATTTT
CAWSLGTGDQPQHF
>NA|NA|TRBV4-1|TRBJ2-4
TGCGCCAGCAGCCAACGGGGGCTAGCCAAAAACATTCAGTACTTC
CASSQRGLAKNIQYF
>few|NA|TRBV6-2/TRBV6-3|TRBJ1-5
TGTGCCAGCAGCCCCAGGGTTCAGCCCCAGCATTTT
CASSPRVQPQHF
>NA|NA|TRBV28|TRBJ1-4
TGTGCCAGCAATTTGAGACATGATAATGAAAAACTGTTTTTT
CASNLRHDNEKLFF
>few|TRBD2|TRBV29-1|TRBJ2-7
TGCAGCGGGGGTAAAGCGGGAGGTTTCGAGCAGTACTTC
CSGGKAGGFEQYF
>many|TRBD1|TRBV6-6|TRBJ1-2
TGTGCCAGCAGTTACGTCCTAGACAGGGTTTCCTGGACCTTC
CASSYVLDRVSWTF
>NA|TRBD2|TRBV28|TRBJ2-3
TGTGCCAGCAGTTTATTGGCAGCGGGAGTGACAGATACGCAGTATTTT
CASSLLAAGVTDTQYF
>many|NA|TRBV30|TRBJ2-3
TGTGCCTGGAGTGTAGGAAGAAGCGATACGCAGTATTTT
CAWSVGRSDTQYF
>few|NA|TRBV18|TRBJ1-3
TGTGCCAGCTCACCTACAACAGGGTCGAGGAACACCATATATTTT
CASSPTTGSRNTIYF
>NA|NA|TRBV7-9|TRBJ2-2
TGTGCCAGCAGCACTCAGAACACCGGGGAGCTGTTTTTT
CASSTQNTGELFF
>few|NA|TRBV2|TRBJ2-4
TGTGCCAGCAGTGGGAAAGGGGCCGCGGACAAAAACATTCAGTACTTC
CASSGKGAADKNIQYF
>NA|TRBD2|TRBV11-2|TRBJ2-2
TGTGCCAGCCGAACTACTAGCGGGAGGCCCGGGGAGCTGGTTTTT
CASRTTSGRPGELVF
>many|TRBD2|TRBV2|TRBJ2-3
TGTGCCAGCAGTGGGACTAGCGGGAGACCTAGCACAGATACGCAGTATTTT
CASSGTSGRPSTDTQYF
>many|NA|TRBV7-8|TRBJ2-1
TGTGCCAGCATGGCCCCCTCGCACCTGGACGATGAGCAGTTCTTC
CASMAPSHLDDEQFF
>NA|TRBD2|TRBV18|TRBJ2-5
TGTGCCAGCTCACCACCTAGCGGGAGTCAGGGAGAGACCCAGTACTTC
CASSPPSGSQGETQYF
>many|NA|TRBV28|TRBJ2-7
TGTGCCAGCAGCAACCCAGGGCTTGCCTACGAGCAGTACTTC
CASSNPGLAYEQYF
>NA|TRBD2|TRBV10-3|TRBJ2-2
TGTGCCATCAGTGATGAACTAGCGGGAGACACCGGGGAGCTGTTTTTT
CAISDELAGDTGELFF
>few|NA|TRBV4-1|TRBJ2-1
TGCGCCAGCAGGTTGGGCCTCACCGGGTCTGTGGCTGGCAGGGGTGAGCAGTTCTTC
CASRLGLTGSVAGRGEQFF
>NA|TRBD2|TRBV5-1|TRBJ2-3
TGCGCCAGCAGATTTAGCGGGGCCAGCACAGATACGCAGTATTTT
CASRFSGASTDTQYF
>NA|NA|TRBV11-3|TRBJ2-3
TGTGCTCGCAGGGGAGGGGACTTACTCACAGATACGCAGTATTTT
CARRGGDLLTDTQYF
>many|NA|TRBV12-3/TRBV12-4|TRBJ1-2
TGTGCCAGCAGTCCGGGGGTCCGGGGCCATGGCTACACCTTC
CASSPGVRGHGYTF
>many|TRBD1|TRBV20-1|TRBJ2-7
TGCAGTGCTAGAGATGGGACAGGAGCCTACGAGCAGTACTTC
CSARDGTGAYEQYF
>few|TRBD1|TRBV6-1|TRBJ1-2
TGTGCCAGCGGGGGACAGGGCGCGGGCTACACCTTC
CASGGQGAGYTF
>many|TRBD2|TRBV5-6|TRBJ2-5
TGTGCCAGCAGTACCGGGACTAGACAGACCCAGTACTTC
CASSTGTRQTQYF
>many|NA|TRBV7-2|TRBJ2-3
TGTGCCAGCAGCTCTCGCCAGGGCGAGATAGCAGATACGCAGTATTTT
CASSSRQGEIADTQYF